The clone carrying this TCR beta chain was seen more than once but under ten times. Researchers took RNA transcripts and amplified the TCR beta CDR3 regions from them. The TCR CDR3 first-round RT-PCR relied on the HTBI primer set. TCRdb independently ran MiXCR on the multiplex PCR reads; one entry per CDR3 protein. The table shows approximately 530,000 distinct CDR3 sequences, with 16% occurring only once. This CDR3 is built from 15 residues. Trimming cost V 1 base and J 1 base, with 5 bases left between them. The germline V gene has CDR1 MNHEY and CDR2 SMNVEV (reference sequence). This record comes from a study of T cells in Graves' hyperthyroidism and ophthalmopathy.

This receptor was taken from a woman aged 18-35 years with Graves' hyperthyroidism. Sequenced material: blood. The genes are TRBV27 and TRBJ2-6; D is ambiguous. The CDR3 DNA is TGTGCCAGCAGTTTATTGAGTTCTGGGGCCAACGTCCTGACTTTC. It is translated as CASSLLSSGANVLTF.